The next 5 T cell receptor beta chains were all read from a single sample in a study of CD8+CD57+ T cells in acquired aplastic anemia. Whoever was chosen for sequencing had shown CD8+CD57+ cell expansion by flow cytometry. According to the study, genomic DNA was the template for TCR beta VDJ and CDR3 profiling. TCRdb analysed the reads with MiXCR anew, one entry per CDR3 protein. The table shows just over 200,000 distinct CDR3 sequences, with 65% occurring only once. Sequencing was done on a sample of sorted CD4+, CD8+, or CD8+CD57+ T cells (not recorded which) from PBMCs. The receptors were sampled from a human donor with aplastic anemia.

This clonotype was counted only a few times. The gene calls are TRBV15 and TRBJ1-5, with 9 bases that match TRBD1. The V segment lost 8 bases and the J segment 0 bases; nucleotides outside the gene matches: 14. CDR3 length equals 18 residues. Per the germline V gene, CDR1 is LNHNV and CDR2 is YYDKDF (reference sequence). This CDR3 is CATSAGTGLTYSNQPQHF. The DNA of the CDR3 is TGTGCCACCTCCGCTGGGACAGGGCTCACCTATAGCAATCAGCCCCAGCATTTT.

This clonotype was seen a handful of times. The gene calls are TRBV7-3 and TRBJ2-3; TRBD2 agrees at 7 bases. The CDR3 length is 13 residues. V lost 5 bases to trimming and J lost 8 bases; unmatched junction nucleotides: 7. The germline gives CDR1 SGHTA, CDR2 FQGTGA. The CDR3 spells CASSPVGGSTQYF. The CDR3 DNA reads as TGTGCCAGCAGCCCGGTGGGCGGGAGTACGCAGTATTTT.

The V and J genes are TRBV29-1 and TRBJ1-1; 12 bases fit TRBD1. V shed 6 bases, J shed 2 bases, and the junction held 4 bases outside the gene matches. The CDR3 is 14 amino acids. CDR1 is SQVTM, CDR2 ANQGSEA, per germline. The CDR3 DNA is TGCAGCGTGTGGGACAGGGGGCCTAACACTGAAGCTTTCTTT. Its translation is CSVWDRGPNTEAFF.

This clonotype was detected a few times. The V and J genes are TRBV20-1 and TRBJ2-7; possible D gene TRBD1, 5 bases. Between the trimmed V and J ends, which lost 0 bases and 0 bases, there was a span of 9 bases. This CDR3 is built from 14 residues. Germline CDR1 and CDR2: DFQATT and SNEGSKA (reference sequence). The CDR3 loop reads CSARETVFSYEQYF. CDR3 coding DNA: TGCAGTGCTAGAGAGACAGTCTTCTCCTACGAGCAGTACTTC.

The chain uses TRBV7-2 and TRBJ2-3; the D gene is possibly TRBD2 (5 bases). The germline V and J ends were trimmed by 8 bases and 2 bases, with 8 bases remaining between them. Germline CDR1 reads SGHTA; CDR2 reads FQGNSA. The CDR3 has 12 amino acids. The CDR3 DNA reads as TGTGCCAGCCACGGGATCACAGATACGCAGTATTTT. Translating it yields CASHGITDTQYF. The variable domain in full, completed from reference TRBV7-2 and TRBJ2-3, reads GAGVSQSPSNKVTEKGKDVELRCDPISGHTALYWYRQSLGQGLEFLIYFQGNSAPDKSGLPSDRFSAERTGGSVSTLTIQRTQQEDSAVYLCASHGITDTQYFGPGTRLTVL.